A single sample gave rise to the 6 T cell receptor beta chains below, sequenced in a study of CD8 T cells in Susac syndrome. RNA amounts of roughly 0.45 to 1 ug underwent reverse transcription with random hexamers. TCRdb re-analysed the immunoSEQ multiplex PCR reads in MiXCR, keeping a single row per CDR3 protein. The sample holds 100,000 to 150,000 distinct CDR3 sequences, 85% to 95% seen once. Specimen: CD8+ T cells from PBMCs. The receptors derive from a human donor with multiple sclerosis.

This chain joins TRBV9 and TRBJ2-1; TRBD1 might be the D (5 bases). Trimming took off 3 bases at V and 0 bases at J, with 16 bases between the two ends. The CDR3 runs 17 residues. Germline loops: CDR1 SGDLS, CDR2 YYNGEE. This CDR3 reads CASSEGQYSSSYNEQFF. CDR3 DNA sequence: TGTGCCAGCAGCGAGGGGCAGTACTCGAGCTCCTACAATGAGCAGTTCTTC.

The rearrangement links TRBV30 to TRBJ2-1; 7 nucleotides line up with TRBD1. V lost 3 bases and J lost 8; bases outside the gene matches: 13. This CDR3 is built from 15 residues. Per the germline V gene, CDR1 is GTSNPN and CDR2 is SVGIG (reference sequence). CDR3 DNA: TGTGCCTGGAGCCTGACAGGGTCCGGTGGGGATGAGCAGTTCTTC. Translated: CAWSLTGSGGDEQFF.

The V gene is TRBV6-2 or TRBV6-3, the J gene TRBJ2-3, with D perhaps matching TRBD1 (6 bases). The CDR3 extends over 17 amino acids. Trimming shortened V by 6 bases and J by 1 base, and 20 bases separated the two germline ends. CDR1 and CDR2 (germline): MNHEY, SVGEGT. For the CDR3, the DNA is TGTGCCAGCAGGTACAACAGGGATTCGTGGGGCACAGATACGCAGTATTTT. It encodes CASRYNRDSWGTDTQYF.

This clonotype has a single count. V is TRBV5-1 and J is TRBJ2-7; unclear D gene. CDR1 and CDR2 (germline): SGHRS, YFSETQ. CDR3 length equals 14 residues. V lost 0 bases, J lost 2 bases, and 9 bases lay in between. The CDR3, as DNA: TGCGCCAGCAGCTTGGCGGGCCGGGCCTACGAGCAGTACTTC. Protein: CASSLAGRAYEQYF.

The chain combines TRBV5-1 with TRBJ1-2, with 9 bases aligning to TRBD1. V trimming: 0 bases; J trimming: 4 bases; junction bases outside the gene matches: 4. CDR1 is SGHRS and CDR2 is YFSETQ in the germline V gene. The CDR3 runs to 15 residues. The CDR3 loop is CASSLEGDRAYGYTF. The CDR3 DNA follows: TGCGCCAGCAGCTTGGAAGGGGACAGGGCCTATGGCTACACCTTC.

This chain links TRBV4-1 with TRBJ2-7; D is ambiguous. Trimming took off 3 bases at V and 0 bases at J, with 6 bases between the two ends. Germline CDR1 reads MGHRA; CDR2 reads YSYEKL. CDR3 length: 13 amino acids. DNA of the CDR3: TGCGCCAGCAGCCATCGTATCTCCTACGAGCAGTACTTC. It is translated as CASSHRISYEQYF.